This T cell receptor beta chain comes out of a study of OX40 agonist ivuxolimab in advanced cancers. Study-wide background: Previous treatment with anti-PD-1, anti-PD-L1 or anti-CTLA-4 therapy was allowed; less than 45% had received some. Partial responses were achieved by three patients: one hepatocellular carcinoma, two cutaneous melanoma.

Assay: immunoSEQ multiplex PCR; the TCRdb copy retains only in-frame clones and omits some. The table records some 150,000 clones, around nine tenths of them present only once. A history of autoimmune disease or systemic immunosuppression excluded patients. The CDR3 covers 14 residues. Germline assignment: CDR1 SEHNR and CDR2 FQNEAQ (reference sequence). With 6 bases removed from V and 1 base from J, the gap between germline ends came to 12 bases. The specimen was CD4+ or CD8+ T cells sorted from blood, collected in a trial of the OX40 agonist ivuxolimab. The rearrangement joins TRBV7-9 to TRBJ2-5, with a weak D call TRBD1 (6 bases). The TCR comes from an adult with an advanced solid tumor such as melanoma, head and neck, liver or kidney cancer. CDR3 nucleotide sequence: TGTGCCAGCAGGGAACAGGGATTCCAAGAGACCCAGTACTTC. Translated: CASREQGFQETQYF.